One and the same sample provided the 29 T cell receptor beta chains below, sequenced in a study of blood T cell repertoires in COVID-19. This table comes from immunoSEQ multiplex PCR, and its TCRdb copy is limited to in-frame clones, with some not included. The data contain about 180,000 clones, over 75% of them singletons. Sequenced input: peripheral blood. The receptors here all came from a man aged 55 to 70 with acute or convalescent COVID-19.

The chain couples TRBV5-1 to TRBJ2-1; perhaps TRBD1 as D (6 bases). CDR3 length equals 15 residues. Germline values: CDR1 SGHRS, CDR2 YFSETQ. The V end was cut by 0 bases, the J end by 2 bases, with 9 bases between. DNA of the CDR3: TGCGCCAGCAGCTTGGTGGGGGCAGCCTACAATGAGCAGTTCTTC. Translating gives CASSLVGAAYNEQFF.

V and J are TRBV5-4 and TRBJ2-7; perhaps TRBD1 as D (10 bases). CDR3 length equals 19 residues. CDR1 SGHNT and CDR2 YYREEE come from the germline V gene (reference sequence). V was trimmed by 3 bases and J by 1 base, leaving 26 bases between them. CDR3 nucleotide sequence: TGTGCCAGCAGCTCGTCGGACAGGGGGGTAGCGGGAGCTTCCTACGAGCAGTACTTC. Amino acid sequence: CASSSSDRGVAGASYEQYF.

The chain couples TRBV28 to TRBJ1-3; unclear D gene. The CDR3 runs 15 residues. Germline CDR1 MDHEN, CDR2 SYDVKM. The V end was cut by 5 bases, the J end by 6 bases, with 17 bases between. CDR3 bases: TGTGCCAGCAGTAGAACCCGCAGCGCAATAAACACCATATATTTT. It translates to CASSRTRSAINTIYF.

This sequence joins TRBV6-6 and TRBJ1-5; 7 bases match TRBD1. Germline V gene sequence: CDR1 MNHNY, CDR2 SVGAGI (reference sequence). The CDR3 consists of 14 residues. The V segment lost 4 bases and the J segment 4 bases; nucleotides outside the gene matches: 4. The CDR3 region has the DNA TGTGCCAGCAGTTTGGGACAGCAGAATCAGCCCCAGCATTTT. It yields the protein CASSLGQQNQPQHF.

The sample holds a few counts of this clone. V is TRBV3-1 (or the pseudogene TRBV3-2) and J is TRBJ2-2; weak D call: TRBD2 (5 bases). This CDR3 contains 12 residues. CDR1 LGHDT and CDR2 YNNKEL come from the germline V gene (reference sequence). V dropped 4 bases and J dropped 8 bases, with 8 bases sitting between them. CDR3 in DNA: TGTGCCAGCAGCCGACGGAGGGGGGAGCTGTTTTTT. Translated: CASSRRRGELFF.

The rearrangement uses TRBV28 and TRBJ1-2, with a tentative D call TRBD1 (6 bases). This CDR3 spans 13 amino acids. Trimming shortened V by 6 bases and J by 4 bases, and 12 bases separated the two germline ends. Germline V gene data show CDR1 as MDHEN and CDR2 as SYDVKM. The CDR3 coding sequence is TGTGCCAGCAGGTCCGGGACAAGCTATGGCTACACCTTC. Translated, it gives CASRSGTSYGYTF.

V gene TRBV7-9 combines with J gene TRBJ2-7; weak D call: TRBD2 (6 bases). Germline V gene lookup returns CDR1 SEHNR and CDR2 FQNEAQ (reference sequence). The CDR3 has 14 amino acids. Trimming took off 5 bases at V and 2 bases at J, with 13 bases between the two ends. This chain's CDR3 is CASSPYGGTYEQYF. DNA of the CDR3: TGTGCCAGCAGCCCTTACGGGGGTACCTACGAGCAGTACTTC.

The chain is built from TRBV11-2 and TRBJ2-5, with 11 bases aligning to TRBD2. V lost 7 bases, J lost 6 bases, and 10 bases stayed unmatched. This CDR3 has 15 residues. Per the germline V gene, CDR1 is SGHAT and CDR2 is FQNNGV. The CDR3 here is CASNPATSGKQTQYF. The CDR3 nucleotides are TGTGCCAGCAACCCGGCGACTAGCGGGAAACAGACCCAGTACTTC.

The chain links TRBV15 to TRBJ2-2; D unresolved. V was pared by 0 bases and J by 5 bases, with 7 bases between. The CDR3 length is 14 residues. Germline values: CDR1 LNHNV, CDR2 YYDKDF (reference sequence). This chain's CDR3 is CATSRDRRTGELFF. In DNA form, the CDR3 reads TGTGCCACCAGCAGAGATCGCCGGACCGGGGAGCTGTTTTTT.

The V call is TRBV6-1, the J call TRBJ1-5; no clear D. The V gene's germline CDR1 is MNHNS and CDR2 SASEGT. The CDR3 totals 17 residues. Trimming took 2 bases from V and 6 from J, leaving 20 bases between them. The CDR3 DNA sequence: TGTGCCAGCAGTGAAACGAGGAAGCCGAAGGTCTCTCAGCCCCAGCATTTT. Its translation is CASSETRKPKVSQPQHF.

The J gene is TRBJ1-2, the V gene TRBV18; D is unresolved. The CDR3 spans 13 residues. The germline gives CDR1 KGHSH, CDR2 LQKENI. Trimming pared 3 bases from V and 5 bases from J, leaving 10 bases between. The CDR3, as DNA: TGTGCCAGCTCACCTGCGGAGCTTTATGGCTACACCTTC. As protein: CASSPAELYGYTF.

The chain is built from TRBV15 and TRBJ2-7, with no clear D. This CDR3 contains 14 residues. Germline V CDR1 and CDR2: LNHNV, YYDKDF (reference sequence). V was pared by 0 bases and J by 5 bases, with 11 bases between. CDR3 region: CATSRDSSLHEQYF. The CDR3 bases are TGTGCCACCAGCAGAGATAGTAGTCTCCACGAGCAGTACTTC.

The chain uses TRBV3-1 (or the pseudogene TRBV3-2) and TRBJ2-1; TRBD2 agrees at 9 bases. Germline V gives CDR1 LGHDT, CDR2 YNNKEL (reference sequence). V trimming: 5 bases; J trimming: 2 bases; junction bases outside the gene matches: 10. The CDR3 totals 17 residues. The DNA of the CDR3 is TGTGCCAGCAGCTTGCGGGGTAGCGGGAGAACCTACAATGAGCAGTTCTTC. Translation: CASSLRGSGRTYNEQFF.

The chain joins TRBV27 to TRBJ2-2; D may be TRBD2 (6 bases). Germline V gives CDR1 MNHEY, CDR2 SMNVEV (reference sequence). This CDR3 region has 14 residues. Trimming cost V 7 bases and J 4 bases, with 13 bases left between them. The CDR3 nucleotides read TGTGCCAGCACCCAGACTAGTATCACCGGGGAGCTGTTTTTT. It yields the protein CASTQTSITGELFF.

The chain is built from TRBV7-3 and TRBJ2-6; D is perhaps TRBD1 (6 bases). Trimming took 1 base from V and 0 from J, leaving 19 bases between them. The germline V gene has CDR1 SGHTA and CDR2 FQGTGA. This CDR3 region has 20 residues. The CDR3 DNA follows: TGTGCCAGCAGCTTAAGAGTTCAGTCAGGGACAAGCTCTGGGGCCAACGTCCTGACTTTC. Protein sequence: CASSLRVQSGTSSGANVLTF.

The chain couples TRBV30 to TRBJ1-4, with D maybe TRBD1 (5 bases). Per the germline V gene, CDR1 is GTSNPN and CDR2 is SVGIG (reference sequence). V was trimmed by 2 bases and J by 8 bases, leaving 18 bases between them. This CDR3 is built from 15 residues. CDR3 nucleotide sequence: TGTGCCTGGAGTTCAGACCGCGGGGGACGAGAAAAACTGTTTTTT. This sequence encodes CAWSSDRGGREKLFF.

The V and J genes are TRBV27 and TRBJ2-1; 10 positions agree with TRBD2. The CDR3 loop spans 14 amino acids. V lost 8 bases and J lost 2; bases outside the gene matches: 3. Germline values: CDR1 MNHEY, CDR2 SMNVEV (reference sequence). The CDR3 coding sequence is TGTGCCAGCGCCGGGACTAGCGCCTACAATGAGCAGTTCTTC. Amino acids: CASAGTSAYNEQFF.

The chain has TRBV24-1 and TRBJ2-2; 7 bases are a match to TRBD2. The CDR3 has 16 amino acids. Trimming at V came to 4 bases and at J to 4 bases, leaving 8 bases not matched to a gene. Germline V gives CDR1 KGHDR, CDR2 SFDVKD. CDR3 coding DNA: TGTGCCACCAGTGACCCCGGGACTACTCCCACCGGGGAGCTGTTTTTT. Its protein product is CATSDPGTTPTGELFF.

V usage is TRBV3-1 (or the pseudogene TRBV3-2) and J usage is TRBJ2-7; possibly TRBD2 for D (6 bases). V shed 4 bases and J shed 0 bases, with 13 bases lying between them. In germline, CDR1 is LGHDT, CDR2 YNNKEL (reference sequence). This CDR3 contains 15 residues. The CDR3 region is CASSPTRRGSYEQYF. The CDR3 region has the DNA TGTGCCAGCAGCCCCACGCGGCGGGGCTCCTACGAGCAGTACTTC.

The chain joins TRBV4-3 to TRBJ1-5; D may be TRBD1 (5 bases). V was trimmed by 0 bases and J by 7 bases, leaving 22 bases between them. The CDR3 extends over 18 amino acids. CDR1 and CDR2 (germline): LGHNA, YSLEER. This chain's CDR3 is CASSQERGAGYYGQPQHF. CDR3 sequence (DNA): TGCGCCAGCAGCCAAGAACGTGGAGCAGGGTATTATGGGCAGCCCCAGCATTTT.

The chain links TRBV27 to TRBJ2-1; D perhaps matches TRBD1 (6 bases). V lost 4 bases and J lost 9, with 16 bases in between. This CDR3 comprises 14 residues. CDR1 is MNHEY, CDR2 SMNVEV, per germline (reference sequence). The CDR3 DNA reads as TGTGCCAGCAGTTCGGGACACTTAACGGGTGAGCAGTTCTTC. Translation gives CASSSGHLTGEQFF.

V gene TRBV6-5 combines with J gene TRBJ2-1, with D maybe TRBD2 (5 bases). The V end lost 9 bases, the J end lost 0 bases, and 12 bases lay between the germline ends. The CDR3 is 14 residues long. In germline, CDR1 is MNHEY, CDR2 SVGAGI. The CDR3 nucleotides are TGTGCCAGTACGCCCCGGGACTCCTACAATGAGCAGTTCTTC. Residues: CASTPRDSYNEQFF.

The chain couples TRBV27 to TRBJ2-1; no definite D call. The CDR3 consists of 11 residues. Germline CDR1 reads MNHEY; CDR2 reads SMNVEV (reference sequence). V was trimmed by 4 bases and J by 7 bases, leaving 5 bases between them. The CDR3 DNA reads TGTGCCAGCAGTTACCGGAATGAGCAGTTCTTC. As protein: CASSYRNEQFF.

V is TRBV7-2 and J is TRBJ2-5; weak D call: TRBD1 (7 bases). Trimming pared 9 bases from V and 5 bases from J, leaving 16 bases between. There are 13 residues in the CDR3. Germline V gene sequence: CDR1 SGHTA, CDR2 FQGNSA. CDR3 region: CASLRGTVETQYF. CDR3 coding DNA: TGTGCCAGTCTACGGGGGACAGTTGAGACCCAGTACTTC.

This sequence joins TRBV18 and TRBJ2-3, with D tentatively TRBD1 (5 bases). The V end was cut by 2 bases, the J end by 1 base, with 10 bases between. The CDR3 loop spans 15 amino acids. Germline V gene data show CDR1 as KGHSH and CDR2 as LQKENI. CDR3 in DNA: TGTGCCAGCTCACCATTGGAGACAGGCACAGATACGCAGTATTTT. Its protein is CASSPLETGTDTQYF.

The rearrangement links TRBV18 to TRBJ1-5; D possibly corresponds to TRBD1 (5 bases). The V and J ends lost 0 bases and 6 bases respectively, with 15 bases between them. Germline V gives CDR1 KGHSH, CDR2 LQKENI. The CDR3 length is 16 residues. Here the CDR3 reads CASSPPAQVGPQPQHF. For the CDR3, the DNA is TGTGCCAGCTCACCACCGGCACAGGTAGGCCCTCAGCCCCAGCATTTT.

This rearrangement joins TRBV18 to TRBJ1-1, with 7 nucleotides matching TRBD1. Germline assignment: CDR1 KGHSH and CDR2 LQKENI. This CDR3 is 16 amino acids long. Losses at the gene ends were 3 bases for V and 0 bases for J; bases not matched to a gene: 7. For the CDR3, the DNA is TGTGCCAGCTCACCTCTAACCGGGACAGTGAACACTGAAGCTTTCTTT. Translated: CASSPLTGTVNTEAFF.

The genes are TRBV5-1 and TRBJ2-7; 13 bases are shared with TRBD2. The ends lost 4 bases at V and 4 bases at J; junction bases unmatched: 5. The CDR3 has 15 amino acids. The V gene's germline CDR1 is SGHRS and CDR2 YFSETQ. CDR3 coding DNA: TGCGCCAGCAGCCCACGGACTAGCGGGAGATACGAGCAGTACTTC. Residues: CASSPRTSGRYEQYF.

The chain employs TRBV2 and TRBJ2-3; weak D call: TRBD1 (5 bases). Germline-derived CDR1 and CDR2 are SNHLY and FYNNEI. The CDR3 covers 15 residues. Trimming cost V 6 bases and J 2 bases, with 15 bases left between them. The CDR3 DNA reads as TGTGCCAGCAGCCCCATCCAGGGATACACAGATACGCAGTATTTT. It translates to CASSPIQGYTDTQYF.